This T cell receptor (beta chain) appears in the sequencing data of a study of T cell responses to AZD1222 COVID-19 vaccine. Study-wide points: Nearly half of spike-specific TCRs reportedly target variant regions that are unmutated in the B.1.351 and B.1.1.7 variants. Seropositive status at baseline applied to only five or six AZD1222 recipients. Clonal diversity was possibly underestimated, and white British individuals and females predominated among donors.

The CDR3 is 15 residues long. CDR1 SGHRS and CDR2 YFSETQ come from the germline V gene. The V end was cut by 1 base, the J end by 0 bases, with 11 bases between. Measured with immunoSEQ multiplex PCR; TCRdb has only the in-frame clones, and not every one. The table lists about 130,000 clones, roughly 84% of them singletons. A remark on this clone: The antigen remains unidentified.

The source is an adult in good health. The rearrangement joins TRBV5-1 to TRBJ2-7; D ambiguous. The sequenced sample was peripheral blood, obtained on day 0 of AZD1222 vaccination. CDR3 loop: CASSLYESLSYEQYF. CDR3 bases: TGCGCCAGCAGCTTGTACGAAAGTCTCTCCTACGAGCAGTACTTC. Using reference TRBV5-1 and TRBJ2-7 for the parts outside the CDR3, the full variable domain is KAGVTQTPRYLIKTRGQQVTLSCSPISGHRSVSWYQQTPGQGLQFLFEYFSETQRNKGNFPGRFSGRQFSNSRSEMNVSTLELGDSALYLCASSLYESLSYEQYFGPGTRLTVT.